The following is a TCR beta chain sequence with its context. The antigen is not known. V shed 8 bases, J shed 3 bases, and the junction held 14 bases outside the gene matches. Per germline, CDR1 GTSNPN and CDR2 SVGIG (reference sequence). The CDR3 consists of 15 residues. 13 Jbeta primers and 60 Vbeta primers were used for the PCR. Some clones are missing from TCRdb's copy, which holds only in-frame ones; the method was immunoSEQ multiplex PCR. Its table lists approximately 61,000 clones. This sample is drawn from a study of cytomegalovirus exposure and HLA in healthy donors. Study findings and constraints: Across donors, sequencing depth was assumed by presence/absence analyses to be roughly uniform. TCR beta sequences reportedly predicted most subjects' HLA-A and HLA-B alleles accurately.

The sample taken for sequencing was PBMCs. The clonotype comes from a woman aged 18-29 years in good health and CMV-seronegative. V gene TRBV30 combines with J gene TRBJ1-2, with TRBD1 matching 8 bases. The DNA of the CDR3 is TGTGCCGGGACCCGGACAGGGTTTAATGACTATGGCTACACCTTC. Translating gives CAGTRTGFNDYGYTF.